Sequencing of this TCR beta chain was carried out in a study of blood T cell repertoires in COVID-19. On the study more broadly: COVID-19 samples collected from the United States, Italy and Spain covered acute and convalescent phases. PBMCs, B-cell-depleted T cells, or T cells provided the cDNA or gDNA that made up the material.

Patients of the Seattle cohort, enrolled during active infection, were followed longitudinally. In the authors' methods: Researchers report that nucleated cell counts were estimated from reference gene primer amplification. Using immunoSEQ multiplex PCR, the repertoire was profiled, and TCRdb retains in-frame clones only, with some absent. The DNA was the basis for D and trimming; V, J and clone size are from that table. The sample carries approximately 120,000 clones, approximately 89% recorded once. The trim removed 10 bases at V and 5 bases at J, leaving 11 bases unmatched. In germline, CDR1 is ENHRY, CDR2 SYGVKD. The CDR3 has 14 amino acids.

This chain uses TRBV10-3 with TRBJ2-1, with 7 bases identical to TRBD2. This clonotype was sampled from a woman aged 80 or older with COVID-19, enrolled during active disease. Input material: peripheral blood. The CDR3 loop is CATGVASGHNEQFF. Here the CDR3 DNA reads TGTGCCACCGGAGTGGCTAGCGGCCACAATGAGCAGTTCTTC.